Shown below are 28 T cell receptor beta chains from a single sample sequenced in a study of T cell responses to AZD1222 COVID-19 vaccine. Sequencing used immunoSEQ multiplex PCR; TCRdb keeps in-frame clones, though not all of them. The sample yields some 120,000 clones, 87% seen once. The sample here was peripheral blood, taken on day 0 of AZD1222 vaccination. The source of these receptors is an adult in good health.

The J gene is TRBJ1-3, the V gene TRBV18, with TRBD1 matching 7 bases. Germline V gene data show CDR1 as KGHSH and CDR2 as LQKENI. After removal of 3 bases from V and 0 bases from J, the junction contained 5 bases not matched to a gene. CDR3 size: 16 residues. CDR3 nucleotide sequence: TGTGCCAGCTCACCGAATGACAGGGACTCTGGAAACACCATATATTTT. Its protein product is CASSPNDRDSGNTIYF.

This clone has only one observation. V is TRBV25-1 and J is TRBJ2-1; weak D call: TRBD1 (5 bases). The V gene's germline CDR1 is MGHDK and CDR2 SYGVNS. This CDR3 is built from 15 residues. V lost 1 base and J lost 9, with 16 bases in between. CDR3 in amino acids: CASSELQGVGGEQFF. The CDR3 coding sequence is TGTGCCAGCAGTGAATTGCAGGGTGTGGGCGGTGAGCAGTTCTTC.

The sample holds one count of this clone. The chain is built from TRBV12-3 or TRBV12-4 and TRBJ2-7, with D possibly called TRBD1 or TRBD2 (5 bases each). Trimming pared 7 bases from V and 7 bases from J, leaving 11 bases between. This CDR3 has 11 amino acids. The CDR3 DNA is TGTGCCAGCACCAGGGACCGGGAGCAGTACTTC. It yields the protein CASTRDREQYF.

This clone was picked up one time. This chain uses TRBV5-5 with TRBJ1-5; TRBD1 aligns across 8 bases. CDR3 length: 16 residues. The V segment lost 0 bases and the J segment 7 bases; nucleotides outside the gene matches: 9. Germline CDR1 and CDR2: SGHKS and YYEKEE (reference sequence). The CDR3 loop is CASSLDGGTGSQPQHF. DNA of the CDR3: TGTGCCAGCAGCTTGGATGGGGGGACAGGTTCCCAGCCCCAGCATTTT.

The chain has TRBV5-1 and TRBJ1-1; the D gene is possibly TRBD1 (5 bases). Per germline, CDR1 SGHRS and CDR2 YFSETQ. Trimming took off 2 bases at V and 7 bases at J, with 9 bases between the two ends. The CDR3 consists of 12 residues. The DNA for the CDR3 is TGCGCCAGCAGCTTTGGGACGTTTGAAGCTTTCTTT. This encodes CASSFGTFEAFF. Drawing the rest from reference TRBV5-1 and TRBJ1-1, the complete variable domain is KAGVTQTPRYLIKTRGQQVTLSCSPISGHRSVSWYQQTPGQGLQFLFEYFSETQRNKGNFPGRFSGRQFSNSRSEMNVSTLELGDSALYLCASSFGTFEAFFGQGTRLTVV.

The V gene is TRBV7-2, the J gene TRBJ1-2, with 8 bases fitting TRBD1. Trimming took 5 bases from V and 4 from J; bases not matched to a gene: 6. Germline CDR1 and CDR2: SGHTA and FQGNSA. The CDR3 totals 14 residues. In nucleotides, the CDR3 is TGTGCCAGCAGCCCCAGGGGGCTGGGCTATGGCTACACCTTC. Protein sequence: CASSPRGLGYGYTF.

The rearrangement links TRBV19 to TRBJ2-2; D unresolved. V dropped 3 bases and J dropped 5 bases, with 7 bases sitting between them. Germline CDR1 and CDR2: LNHDA and SQIVND (reference sequence). The CDR3 is 13 residues long. This chain's CDR3 is CASSIGKTGELFF. The CDR3 DNA reads TGTGCCAGTAGTATCGGAAAAACCGGGGAGCTGTTTTTT.

This clone was seen a single time. V gene TRBV11-1 combines with J gene TRBJ1-1; no firm D call. Deletions cut 2 bases from V and 5 bases from J, with 12 bases between. This CDR3 has 14 residues. Per germline, CDR1 SGHAT and CDR2 FQDESV (reference sequence). CDR3 DNA: TGTGCCAGCAGCTTAAATCGGGGTGGAACTGAAGCTTTCTTT. It yields the protein CASSLNRGGTEAFF.

This clone was observed a handful of times. The V and J genes are TRBV24-1 and TRBJ2-7; 8 bases match TRBD1. V was clipped by 5 bases and J by 6 bases; unmatched bases: 5. Germline lookup yields CDR1 KGHDR and CDR2 SFDVKD. The CDR3 has 13 amino acids. The CDR3 coding sequence is TGTGCCACCAGTGGCGACAGGGGACGCGAGCAGTACTTC. Translating it yields CATSGDRGREQYF.

V and J are TRBV30 and TRBJ2-3; TRBD2 agrees at 7 bases. This CDR3 is 12 amino acids long. Losses at the gene ends were 7 bases for V and 4 bases for J; bases not matched to a gene: 5. Per germline, CDR1 GTSNPN and CDR2 SVGIG (reference sequence). The CDR3 DNA follows: TGTGCCTTGGAGCGGGAATCAGATACGCAGTATTTT. Its protein is CALERESDTQYF.

The gene calls are TRBV29-1 and TRBJ1-5; D is ambiguous. CDR1 and CDR2 (germline): SQVTM, ANQGSEA. V dropped 6 bases and J dropped 10 bases, with 19 bases sitting between them. This CDR3 comprises 13 residues. The CDR3 protein is CSVATLDRGPQHF. The CDR3 DNA is TGCAGCGTCGCAACTTTGGACCGAGGCCCCCAGCATTTT. Drawing the rest from reference TRBV29-1 and TRBJ1-5, the complete variable domain is SAVISQKPSRDICQRGTSLTIQCQVDSQVTMMFWYRQQPGQSLTLIATANQGSEATYESGFVIDKFPISRPNLTFSTLTVSNMSPEDSSIYLCSVATLDRGPQHFGDGTRLSIL.

This chain connects TRBV5-1 to TRBJ2-5; possible D gene TRBD1, 5 bases. The CDR3 contains 12 residues. The germline V gene encodes CDR1 SGHRS and CDR2 YFSETQ. Trimming removed 3 bases from V and 2 bases from J, with 5 bases in between. CDR3 DNA sequence: TGCGCCAGCAGCTCAGGGCAAGAGACCCAGTACTTC. Encoded protein: CASSSGQETQYF.

Only one count was recorded for this clone. The CDR3 bases are TGTGCCAGCAGTTCTGCCTCGTTGGCTCAGCCCCAGCATTTT. Residues: CASSSASLAQPQHF. The chain joins TRBV27 to TRBJ1-5, with D unresolved. Germline-derived CDR1 and CDR2 are MNHEY and SMNVEV (reference sequence). The CDR3 has 14 residues. Trimming stripped 4 bases from V and 6 bases from J, with 13 bases between.

The gene calls are TRBV10-3 and TRBJ1-1; 8 bases map to TRBD1. The germline V gene encodes CDR1 ENHRY and CDR2 SYGVKD. The CDR3 is 14 amino acids. Unmatched junction bases numbered 5, after V lost 5 bases and J lost 3 bases. DNA of the CDR3: TGTGCCATCAGTAGAAAGGACAGGGACACTGAAGCTTTCTTT. It specifies CAISRKDRDTEAFF.

This rearrangement joins TRBV3-1 (or the pseudogene TRBV3-2) to TRBJ1-5, with D unclear. Germline lookup yields CDR1 LGHDT and CDR2 YNNKEL (reference sequence). This CDR3 has 13 amino acids. V dropped 4 bases and J dropped 7 bases, with 11 bases sitting between them. The CDR3 region is CASSLAEDQPQHF. In nucleotides, the CDR3 is TGTGCCAGCAGCCTGGCAGAAGACCAGCCCCAGCATTTT.

This chain joins TRBV18 and TRBJ2-1; D remains ambiguous. Trimming removed 4 bases at V and 7 bases at J, with 5 bases between. Germline V lookup: CDR1 KGHSH, CDR2 LQKENI. The CDR3 runs 11 residues. The CDR3 loop reads CASSRSNEQFF. In DNA form, the CDR3 reads TGTGCCAGCTCACGCAGTAATGAGCAGTTCTTC.

This clone was seen once. J is TRBJ2-1 and V is TRBV18; 11 bases fit TRBD1. J was trimmed by 6 bases and V by 5 bases; bases with no gene match: 12. This CDR3 is 17 amino acids long. Germline V gene data show CDR1 as KGHSH and CDR2 as LQKENI. The CDR3 is CASSMLQTGTGGNEQFF. For the CDR3, the DNA is TGTGCCAGCTCAATGCTCCAAACCGGGACAGGGGGCAATGAGCAGTTCTTC.

V usage is TRBV27 and J usage is TRBJ2-5; 9 bases are a match to TRBD2. The V and J ends lost 6 bases and 5 bases, in that order; junction bases with no gene match: 13. Germline V gives CDR1 MNHEY, CDR2 SMNVEV (reference sequence). The CDR3 is made up of 16 amino acids. CDR3 DNA sequence: TGTGCCAGCAGCCACGGGGGAGCGGGGGGTCGGGAGACCCAGTACTTC. Residues: CASSHGGAGGRETQYF.

The chain is built from TRBV7-6 and TRBJ1-1; D unclear. This CDR3 is 13 amino acids long. CDR1 and CDR2 (germline): SGHVS, FNYEAQ. Trimming stripped 7 bases from V and 7 bases from J, with 16 bases between. CDR3 sequence: CASTLSVGDEAFF. CDR3 nucleotide sequence: TGTGCCAGCACCCTTTCCGTGGGAGATGAAGCTTTCTTT.

The J gene is TRBJ2-6, the V gene TRBV19; D gene ambiguous. The CDR3 has 13 residues. CDR1 is LNHDA and CDR2 is SQIVND in the germline V gene (reference sequence). Trimming shortened V by 6 bases and J by 4 bases, and 7 bases separated the two germline ends. This chain's CDR3 is CASRATGANVLTF. DNA for the CDR3: TGTGCCAGTAGGGCTACCGGGGCCAACGTCCTGACTTTC.

The rearrangement uses TRBV2 and TRBJ1-1; D is unclear. The V and J ends lost 4 bases and 8 bases respectively, with 8 bases between them. The length of the CDR3 is 11 residues. From germline, CDR1 is SNHLY and CDR2 FYNNEI. The DNA for the CDR3 is TGTGCCAGCAGTGCGGTTGGGGAAGCTTTCTTT. Protein product: CASSAVGEAFF.

The chain recombines TRBV28 with TRBJ2-2; D gene uncertain. Germline CDR1 reads MDHEN; CDR2 reads SYDVKM. V shed 6 bases and J shed 7 bases, with 6 bases lying between them. The CDR3 extends over 11 amino acids. The CDR3 here is CASRLFGELFF. The CDR3 nucleotides read TGTGCCAGCAGGCTATTCGGGGAGCTGTTTTTT.

This chain joins TRBV13 and TRBJ1-5; D is unclear. Germline CDR1 and CDR2: PRHDT and FYEKMQ (reference sequence). V was clipped by 3 bases and J by 9 bases, with 9 bases between them. The CDR3 covers 12 residues. Written as DNA, the CDR3 is TGTGCCAGCAGCTTCGGGGAACGGCCCCAGCATTTT. This encodes CASSFGERPQHF.

The chain carries TRBV19 and TRBJ2-2, with TRBD1 identical over 8 bases. The CDR3 extends over 14 amino acids. Germline V gives CDR1 LNHDA, CDR2 SQIVND (reference sequence). J gave up 4 bases and V 9 bases, and 7 bases lay outside the gene matches. CDR3 residues: CASQTGVATGELFF. The CDR3 DNA sequence: TGTGCCAGCCAGACAGGGGTGGCCACCGGGGAGCTGTTTTTT.

Concerning this clone itself: An end of the junction does not agree with germline; a read error may underlie this. V is TRBV4-1 and J is TRBJ1-1; D might be TRBD1 (5 bases). This CDR3 region has 13 residues. Germline CDR1 is MGHRA and CDR2 is YSYEKL. The CDR3 region is CASSQEWGTEAFF. The CDR3 nucleotides read TGCGCCAGCAGCCAAGAATGGGGGACTGAAGCCTTCTTT.

This clone occurred once. This chain connects TRBV12-2 to TRBJ1-1; the DNA was not used to check the table's D call, TRBD1. TRBV12-2 is annotated as a pseudogene. The CDR3 is 15 residues long. As DNA, the CDR3 is TGTGCAAGTCGCCGCGTGGGGCAGACAAACACTGAAGCTTTCTTT. Translated, it gives CASRRVGQTNTEAFF.

The chain has TRBV4-1 and TRBJ2-5, with D possibly TRBD2 on 7 matching bases. Germline values: CDR1 MGHRA, CDR2 YSYEKL. V lost 4 bases and J 7 bases, leaving 16 bases between the germline ends. The length of the CDR3 is 14 residues. The CDR3 loop is CASSPRGEGGTQYF. The CDR3 coding sequence is TGCGCCAGCAGCCCTAGAGGGGAGGGGGGGACCCAGTACTTC.

The genes are TRBV6-5 and TRBJ1-1; TRBD1 is a possible D gene (5 bases). CDR1 MNHEY and CDR2 SVGAGI come from the germline V gene. With 0 bases removed from V and 1 base from J, the gap between germline ends came to 9 bases. This CDR3 is built from 15 residues. In DNA form, the CDR3 reads TGTGCCAGCAGTTACTCGCGGGGGACGAACACTGAAGCTTTCTTT. Protein product: CASSYSRGTNTEAFF.